A single T cell receptor beta chain is shown here with its context. This CDR3 is 13 amino acids long. Per germline, CDR1 MNHEY and CDR2 SVGAGI. Losses at the gene ends were 6 bases for V and 5 bases for J; bases not matched to a gene: 6. The data derive from a study of blood T cell repertoires in COVID-19. Data came from immunoSEQ multiplex PCR; TCRdb stores just in-frame clones and leaves some out. Of under 150,000 clones in the sample, about 80% were seen once. The sample consisted of peripheral blood. The sequence was collected from a middle-aged woman with acute or convalescent COVID-19. The chain uses TRBV6-5 and TRBJ1-1, with 7 nucleotides matching TRBD1. The CDR3 sequence is CASSPGQVTEAFF. DNA of the CDR3: TGTGCCAGCAGCCCAGGACAGGTGACTGAAGCTTTCTTT.